A selection of T cell receptor beta chains follows, all from one sample in a study of blood T cell repertoires in COVID-19. The assay was immunoSEQ multiplex PCR, and TCRdb's table has in-frame clones only and misses some. The sample consists of 140,000 to 150,000 clones, 80% of them appearing once. The sample was peripheral blood. These receptors all come from a man aged 60 to 69 with active or convalescent COVID-19. Each CDR3 is given with its conserved first and last residue. D genes are given only for firm matches. Clone size appears in some rows only: once, few, many, or a class for an expanded clone.

TRBJ2-1	-	-	TRBV7-3	TGTGCCAGCAGCATACATACTAGGGATGAGCAGTTCTTC	CASSIHTRDEQFF
TRBJ2-1	-	-	TRBV27	TGTGCCAGCAGTTTACTAGCGCGAAATGAGCAGTTCTTC	CASSLLARNEQFF
TRBJ1-2	-	-	TRBV12-3/TRBV12-4	TGTGCCAGCAGTTCCGGAGGGACCTATGGCTACACCTTC	CASSSGGTYGYTF
TRBJ2-7	-	TRBD1	TRBV10-3	TGTGCCTCAAACCGGGACAGGGCTACCTACGAGCAGTACTTC	CASNRDRATYEQYF
TRBJ2-5	-	TRBD1	TRBV19	TGTGCCAGTACCTCAGGGGGTCTAGAGACCCAGTACTTC	CASTSGGLETQYF
TRBJ2-7	-	-	TRBV6-4	TGTGCCAGCAGTGACTCGAGTCCGACAGGCCCCTACGAGCAGTACTTC	CASSDSSPTGPYEQYF
TRBJ2-2	-	TRBD2	TRBV5-1	TGCGCCAGCAGCTCCAGACTAGCGGGAGCCACCGGGGAGCTGTTTTTT	CASSSRLAGATGELFF
TRBJ1-2	-	-	TRBV4-2	TGTGCCAGCAGCCAAACGGACAGCTACATCTATGGCTACACCTTC	CASSQTDSYIYGYTF
TRBJ1-2	-	-	TRBV7-3	TGTGCCAGCAGCTTAAACAGGGACTATGGCTACACCTTC	CASSLNRDYGYTF
TRBJ2-1	-	-	TRBV19	TGTGCCAGTAGTATAGTCCTCAGGGCCAATGAGCAGTTCTTC	CASSIVLRANEQFF
TRBJ2-7	-	-	TRBV28	TGTGCCAGCGGCAGATTTATGCCAGGCGAGCAGTACTTC	CASGRFMPGEQYF
TRBJ2-7	-	-	TRBV7-8	TGTGCCAGCAGCCGGGACGGACAAGGCGAGCAGTACTTC	CASSRDGQGEQYF
TRBJ2-1	-	TRBD2	TRBV18	TGTGCCAGCTCACCAAGGGTCGGATTAGCGGGAGGCAATGAGCAGTTCTTC	CASSPRVGLAGGNEQFF
TRBJ1-2	-	TRBD1	TRBV5-4	TGTGCCAGCAGCCCAAGTGCCAGACAGGGAAATCCCTATGGCTACACCTTC	CASSPSARQGNPYGYTF
TRBJ1-5	-	TRBD1	TRBV5-1	TGCGCCAGCAGCTTGGACGGAACAGGGGAACAGCCCCAGCATTTT	CASSLDGTGEQPQHF
TRBJ1-2	-	TRBD1	TRBV9	TGTGCCAGCAGCTTGTTGACAGGGGCCTCAGCTAACTATGGCTACACCTTC	CASSLLTGASANYGYTF
TRBJ2-7	once	TRBD1	TRBV25-1	TGTGCCAGCAGTGGCAATCCGGGACAGGGGTCCTACGAGCAGTACTTC	CASSGNPGQGSYEQYF
TRBJ2-7	-	TRBD2	TRBV6-5	TGTGCCAGCCGACGGGGGGGTCAGGACGAGCAGTACTTC	CASRRGGQDEQYF
TRBJ2-5	-	TRBD2	TRBV9	TGTGCCAGCAGCGTATCAGGGACTAGCGCGAGTCAAGAGACCCAGTACTTC	CASSVSGTSASQETQYF
TRBJ2-2	-	TRBD2	TRBV7-3	TGTGCCAGCAGCTTACTAGCGGAAGGCGGGGAGCTGTTTTTT	CASSLLAEGGELFF
TRBJ2-7	-	TRBD2	TRBV27	TGTGCCAGCAGTCTCCGACTAGCGGGAGTCTACGAGCAGTACTTC	CASSLRLAGVYEQYF
TRBJ1-5	-	-	TRBV6-4	TGTGCCAGCAGTCCCGGGACAAGTCCTGGTCAGCCCCAGCATTTT	CASSPGTSPGQPQHF
TRBJ2-5	-	TRBD1	TRBV28	TGTGCCAGCAGTTTCCCAGGGGGCAATTCCGAGACCCAGTACTTC	CASSFPGGNSETQYF
TRBJ2-7	-	TRBD1	TRBV24-1	TGTGCCACCTCCGCCGGGACAGGGGGCTTCCTTCCCTACGAGCAGTACTTC	CATSAGTGGFLPYEQYF
TRBJ2-5	-	TRBD2	TRBV19	TGTGCCAGTAGTATAGATTCGGTTAGCGGGAACAAAGAGACCCAGTACTTC	CASSIDSVSGNKETQYF
TRBJ2-2	once	-	TRBV5-4	TGTGCCAGCAGCCGCGGGGCAGGGCAAAACACCGGGGAGCTGTTTTTT	CASSRGAGQNTGELFF
TRBJ2-2	-	TRBD1	TRBV7-9	TGTGCCAGCACCAGGACAGGGGCCGGGGAGCTGTTTTTT	CASTRTGAGELFF
TRBJ2-7	-	TRBD1	TRBV11-1	TGTGCCAGCAGCGTTAACAGGGGGCCCTACGAGCAGTACTTC	CASSVNRGPYEQYF
TRBJ2-1	-	TRBD2	TRBV7-7	TGTGCCAGCAGCTCAGTAGCGGGAGGGCGAGATGGACAGTTCTTC	CASSSVAGGRDGQFF
TRBJ1-6	-	-	TRBV7-6	TGTGCCAGCAGCTTAGGTGCAGGGAGGAATTCACCCCTCCACTTT	CASSLGAGRNSPLHF
TRBJ2-7	-	TRBD1	TRBV18	TGTGCCAGCTCACGGCAAGGGACAGGGACTTCCCACGAGCAGTACTTC	CASSRQGTGTSHEQYF
TRBJ2-1	-	TRBD2	TRBV3-1/TRBV3-2	TGTGCCAGCAGCCCCGAGCTCGCGGGAGGGCCCAATGAGCAGTTCTTC	CASSPELAGGPNEQFF
TRBJ2-1	-	TRBD2	TRBV7-3	TGTGCCAGCAGCCCCACCGGGACTAGCGGGAACGAGCAGTTCTTC	CASSPTGTSGNEQFF
TRBJ1-5	once	-	TRBV29-1	TGCAGCGCGACGGGAAATAATCAGCCCCAGCATTTT	CSATGNNQPQHF
TRBJ2-3	-	-	TRBV21-1	TGTGCCAGCAGCAAGGGGGGACGAACTAGCACAGATACGCAGTATTTT	CASSKGGRTSTDTQYF
TRBJ2-4	-	-	TRBV10-2	TGCGCCAGCAGGCCCGCTCCCCTCGGAGGCAACATTCAGTACTTC	CASRPAPLGGNIQYF
TRBJ2-2	-	TRBD2	TRBV7-2	TGTGCCAGCAGCGATTTTAGCGGGAGGCCAGTCACCGGGGAGCTGTTTTTT	CASSDFSGRPVTGELFF
TRBJ2-7	-	-	TRBV19	TGTGCCAGTAGTATAAGGACAGCGAGCTCCTACGAGCAGTACTTC	CASSIRTASSYEQYF
TRBJ1-3	-	TRBD1	TRBV7-2	TGTGCCAGCAGCTTTAACTCGGGACAGGGGGCTGGAAACACCATATATTTT	CASSFNSGQGAGNTIYF
TRBJ2-1	-	TRBD2	TRBV2	TGTGCCAGCACTAGCGGGAGGACCGCAAATGAGCAGTTCTTC	CASTSGRTANEQFF
TRBJ1-5	-	-	TRBV7-9	TGTGCCAGCAGCCCCGTTCCGGACAGCACCAATCAGCCCCAGCATTTT	CASSPVPDSTNQPQHF
TRBJ1-1	-	TRBD1	TRBV2	TGTGCCAGCAGGGGGACAGCTTACATGAACACTGAAGCTTTCTTT	CASRGTAYMNTEAFF
TRBJ2-2	-	TRBD2	TRBV7-9	TGTGCCAGCAGCTTAGGGACTAGCAACACCGGGGAGCTGTTTTTT	CASSLGTSNTGELFF